A selection of T cell receptor beta chains follows, all from one sample in a study of immune heterogeneity within non-small cell lung tumors. TCRdb passed the multiplex PCR reads through MiXCR, listing each CDR3 protein once. The top ten hold 3% to 4% of the sample, which has about 10,000 distinct CDR3 sequences, over 15% seen once. Sequencing was carried out using lung tumor tissue. These receptors were obtained from a man between 35 and 55 years old with non-small cell lung cancer. Both conserved end residues are part of each CDR3. D genes are given only for firm matches. Size values are once, few and many counts, or a class for expanded clones, and some rows have none.

V gene	J gene	clone size	D gene	CDR3 DNA	CDR3 protein
TRBV5-1	TRBJ1-2	medium-sized	TRBD1	TGCGCCAGCAGCATAAACAGGGGCGCGGGTTATGGCTACACCTTC	CASSINRGAGYGYTF
TRBV15	TRBJ1-1	.	.	TGTGCCACCAGCAGAGATCGCGGTTTCGCTGAAGCTTTCTTT	CATSRDRGFAEAFF
TRBV5-1	TRBJ2-1	.	.	TGCGCCAGCAGCTTGGTTCGGGTCTCCTCCCCCAATGGGCAGTTCTTC	CASSLVRVSSPNGQFF
TRBV14	TRBJ2-2	.	.	TGTGCCAGCAGCCAAGATAATTGGCGCCTTCAGAGGCACACCGGGGAGCTGTTTTTT	CASSQDNWRLQRHTGELFF
TRBV20-1	TRBJ2-1	many	.	TGCAGTGCTAACCCGGGACTGGATTACAATGAGCAGTTCTTC	CSANPGLDYNEQFF
TRBV20-1	TRBJ1-5	medium-sized	.	TGCAGTGCACCTATGGGGGCTGCCGCGGGGCAGCCCCAGCATTTT	CSAPMGAAAGQPQHF
TRBV6-1	TRBJ1-1	many	.	TGTGCCAGCAGGCTAATCAGGGGAGCGCTGAACACTGAAGCTTTCTTT	CASRLIRGALNTEAFF
TRBV20-1	TRBJ1-2	many	.	TGCAGTGCGGCAGGCCTTAACTATGGCTACACCTTC	CSAAGLNYGYTF
TRBV27	TRBJ1-1	many	.	TGTGCCAGCAGTCCGGGGACCTTGAACACTGAAGCTTTCTTT	CASSPGTLNTEAFF
TRBV28	TRBJ2-5	once	.	TGTGCCAGCACTCGAAGGGGCCAAGAGACCCAGTACTTC	CASTRRGQETQYF
TRBV28	TRBJ1-5	medium-sized	.	TGTGCCAGCAGTTTTCTGGGGGGGTTATATAGCAATCAGCCCCAGCATTTT	CASSFLGGLYSNQPQHF
TRBV6-1	TRBJ2-1	.	.	TGTGCCAGCTGCCTCGAGGGGTCCTACAATGAGCAGTTCTTC	CASCLEGSYNEQFF
TRBV2	TRBJ1-2	medium-sized	TRBD1	TGTGCCAGCAGTGAGATACAGGGGGCGCATGGCTACACCTTC	CASSEIQGAHGYTF
TRBV5-4	TRBJ2-1	few	.	TGTGCCAGCAACCGGGACGTCTACAATGAGCAGTTCTTC	CASNRDVYNEQFF
TRBV9	TRBJ2-7	many	.	TGTGCCAGCAGCGTAGACCCGGGACCGCTTTACGAGCAGTACTTC	CASSVDPGPLYEQYF
TRBV28	TRBJ1-4	many	.	TGTGCCAGCACCCCGCATATGGGGTTTAATGAAAAACTGTTTTTT	CASTPHMGFNEKLFF
TRBV20-1	TRBJ2-7	large	TRBD2	TGCAGTGCTAGAGATCGGTTGACTAGCGGGGGTCACGAGCAGTACTTC	CSARDRLTSGGHEQYF
TRBV11-2	TRBJ2-2	.	TRBD2	TGTGCCAGCAGCTCCTCTAGCGGGGCGAACACCGGGGAGCTGTTTTTT	CASSSSSGANTGELFF
TRBV9	TRBJ2-3	.	TRBD2	TGTGCCAGCAGCCCCCGACTAGCGGGGACAGATACGCAGTATTTT	CASSPRLAGTDTQYF
TRBV20-1	TRBJ2-1	medium-sized	.	TGCAGTGCTAGAGGGGCGGCGTACAATGAGCAGTTCTTC	CSARGAAYNEQFF
TRBV3-1	TRBJ2-3	many	.	TGTGCCAGCAGCATCCGGACAGTCCCGAGGTACACAGATACGCAGTATTTT	CASSIRTVPRYTDTQYF
TRBV4-2	TRBJ1-5	medium-sized	.	TGTGCCAGCAGCCAAGATCCGGGCCCTTTGCCCCAGCATTTT	CASSQDPGPLPQHF
TRBV6-2/TRBV6-3	TRBJ2-7	.	.	TGTGCCAGCCATACAGTAGGGTCCTCCTTCGAGCAGTACTTC	CASHTVGSSFEQYF
TRBV6-1	TRBJ1-3	medium-sized	TRBD1	TGTGCCAGCAGCAAACTAGGACAGGGACTGGATTTT	CASSKLGQGLDF
TRBV6-1	TRBJ2-7	medium-sized	.	TGTGCCAGCAGGCCAAGACCCGGGACGGAAGCTTACGAGCAGTACTTC	CASRPRPGTEAYEQYF
TRBV28	TRBJ1-5	medium-sized	.	TGTGCCAGCAGTTCCCCGGGGACCTCTCTTCAGCCCCAGCATTTT	CASSSPGTSLQPQHF
TRBV27	TRBJ1-1	medium-sized	.	TGTGCCAGCAGCCAGGCCGGGACGGCGAACACTGAAGCTTTCTTT	CASSQAGTANTEAFF
TRBV3-1	TRBJ2-2	medium-sized	TRBD1	TGTGCCAGCAGGGGACAGTTAAACACCGGGGAGCTGTTTTTT	CASRGQLNTGELFF
TRBV28	TRBJ1-5	.	.	TGTGCCAGCAGTTTCATGGGGCGGGTGGTTTTCCAGCCTTTT	CASSFMGRVVFQPF
TRBV9	TRBJ2-1	many	TRBD2	TGTGCCAGCAGCGTAAGCTCCGGGACTAAGCTCTCCAATGAGCAGTTCTTC	CASSVSSGTKLSNEQFF
TRBV2	TRBJ2-3	few	TRBD2	TGTGCCAGCAGGGTTTTAAGACTAGCCTTCACAGATACGCAGTATTTT	CASRVLRLAFTDTQYF
TRBV30	TRBJ2-5	.	.	TGTGCCTGGAGTGTGGAGACCCAGTACTTC	CAWSVETQYF
TRBV20-1	TRBJ2-4	many	.	TGCAGTGCTAGAGATCGCCCAGGGGGGAACATTCAGTACTTC	CSARDRPGGNIQYF
TRBV28	TRBJ1-1	medium-sized	.	TGTGCCAGCATTCAGCACGACCGCGCTGAAGCTTTCTTT	CASIQHDRAEAFF
TRBV7-2	TRBJ2-1	many	.	TGTGCCAGCAGTCGCGAGGGGCTGCGCTACAATGAGCAGTTCTTC	CASSREGLRYNEQFF
TRBV7-2	TRBJ2-5	many	.	TGTGCCAGCAGACAAACAGGGAGTGGGTACGGAGAGACCCAGTACTTC	CASRQTGSGYGETQYF
TRBV20-1	TRBJ2-2	many	TRBD2	TGCAGTGCTACGGGGGGGGTCGGGGAGCTGTTTTTT	CSATGGVGELFF
TRBV3-2	TRBJ1-5	many	.	TGTGCCAGCAGCCATGGCAGGGGTGTGGAGAATCAGCCCCAGCATTTT	CASSHGRGVENQPQHF
TRBV27	TRBJ1-6	many	.	TGTGCCAGCAGTTTAAAAAGGCAGGGACGCCTCCACTTT	CASSLKRQGRLHF
TRBV7-3	TRBJ2-1	many	TRBD1	TGTGCCAGCGGGGGGACAGGGGGCAATGAGCAGTTCTTC	CASGGTGGNEQFF
TRBV7-9	TRBJ2-5	few	TRBD2	TGTGCCAGCAGCTTACAGGCGGGAGGGCCGGGAAACTTC	CASSLQAGGPGNF
TRBV27	TRBJ2-7	.	.	TGTGCCAGCAGTTTATTAGGGCGGTACCGCCTCCGTAGGACCTACGATCAGTACTTC	CASSLLGRYRLRRTYDQYF
TRBV4-2	TRBJ2-1	medium-sized	TRBD1	TGTGCCAGCAGCCAAGGGGACAGAGACAATGAGCAGTTCTTC	CASSQGDRDNEQFF
TRBV19	TRBJ1-6	many	TRBD1	TGTGCCAGTAGTATCTTCGGGACAGGGGGTAATAATTCACCCCTCCACTTT	CASSIFGTGGNNSPLHF
TRBV7-6	TRBJ1-1	many	.	TGTGCCAGCAGCTCTAACCAGGGGCCTCTTGAAGCTTTCTTT	CASSSNQGPLEAFF
TRBV19	TRBJ2-7	.	TRBD1	TGTGCCAGCTCGGACAGGACGGGATACGAGCAGTACTTC	CASSDRTGYEQYF
TRBV6-2/TRBV6-3	TRBJ1-1	medium-sized	.	TGTGCCAGCAGTGGTGGATCAGGGCGGAACACTGAAGCTTTCTTT	CASSGGSGRNTEAFF
TRBV20-1	TRBJ2-7	many	TRBD1	TGCAGTGCTAGCAGGGTACAGGGGGCGCAGGACGAGCAGTACTTC	CSASRVQGAQDEQYF
TRBV19	TRBJ1-5	.	.	TGTGTCAGTAGGACTGAGGGACATGGTGTACAGCCCCAGCATTTT	CVSRTEGHGVQPQHF
TRBV6-2/TRBV6-3	TRBJ2-1	.	.	TGTGCCAGCAGTCCGAGCGCAAGCTCCTACAATGAGCAGTTCTTC	CASSPSASSYNEQFF
TRBV20-1	TRBJ2-5	many	.	TGCAGTGCTAGGGGCCTCTCAAGAGAGACCCAGTACTTC	CSARGLSRETQYF
TRBV20-1	TRBJ2-4	few	.	TGCAGTGCTAGGACTTCTCAAAAAAACATTCAGTACTTC	CSARTSQKNIQYF
TRBV7-3	TRBJ2-2	many	.	TGTGCCAGCAGCTTACAGACAGGTCGGTCGCTCACCGGGGAGCTGTTTTTT	CASSLQTGRSLTGELFF
TRBV19	TRBJ1-1	medium-sized	.	TGTGCCAGTAGTATACTTACAGCAACGAACACTGAAGCTTTCTTT	CASSILTATNTEAFF
TRBV7-9	TRBJ2-2	.	TRBD2	TGTGCCAGCAGCTCCTTAGCGGGCCCGAGCGGGAAGCTGTTTTTT	CASSSLAGPSGKLFF
TRBV19	TRBJ1-1	many	.	TGTGCCAGCCAACTTACAGTTGACACTGAAGCTTTCTTT	CASQLTVDTEAFF
TRBV28	TRBJ1-1	.	.	TGTGCCAGCAGTTTTCCAGAGACGGACACTCAAGCTTTCTTT	CASSFPETDTQAFF
TRBV20-1	TRBJ2-7	many	TRBD2	TGCAGCTTTCGACCGGGAGGCTTCTCCTACGAGCAGTACTTC	CSFRPGGFSYEQYF
TRBV10-2	TRBJ1-5	medium-sized	.	TGCGCCAGCAGGCGGGACCGCAATCAGCCCCAGCATTTT	CASRRDRNQPQHF